Below are 20 T cell receptor beta chains sequenced from a single sample in a study of T-cell memory formation after mild COVID-19. TCRdb processed the 5' RACE reads anew with MiXCR; each CDR3 protein has one entry. The data hold a few hundred thousand distinct CDR3 sequences, with roughly 17% observed a single time. The specimen sequenced was PBMCs or a T cell subset sorted from them (not recorded which). The origin of the receptors is a man between 18 and 29 years old who had mild COVID-19 (a few samples of this study predate the infection). Cell type and time point are not known.

This clonotype appeared a few times. The J gene is TRBJ1-1, the V gene TRBV20-1, with 9 nucleotides matching TRBD1. Germline assignment: CDR1 DFQATT and CDR2 SNEGSKA (reference sequence). The V segment lost 6 bases and the J segment 6 bases; nucleotides outside the gene matches: 11. This CDR3 comprises 14 residues. The CDR3 nucleotides are TGCAGTGCCAAGACAGGGGGTGGAGGGGCTGAAGCTTTCTTT. Its protein product is CSAKTGGGGAEAFF.

This clonotype was observed a handful of times. The chain joins TRBV2 to TRBJ2-3; D possibly corresponds to TRBD1 (5 bases). The CDR3 covers 15 residues. The V gene's germline CDR1 is SNHLY and CDR2 FYNNEI. With 2 bases removed from V and 4 bases from J, the gap between germline ends came to 13 bases. CDR3: CASSEFGQGPDTQYF. The CDR3 bases are TGTGCCAGCAGTGAATTCGGACAAGGGCCAGATACGCAGTATTTT.

This clonotype was detected only once. The chain couples TRBV20-1 to TRBJ1-1; D call uncertain. The CDR3 is 13 residues long. Per germline, CDR1 DFQATT and CDR2 SNEGSKA (reference sequence). The V and J ends lost 6 bases and 8 bases respectively, with 19 bases between them. CDR3 region: CSARGPASNEAFF. The CDR3 bases are TGCAGTGCCCGAGGGCCTGCTTCCAACGAAGCTTTCTTT.

The V gene is TRBV20-1, the J gene TRBJ2-3; 9 nucleotides agree with TRBD2. The junction had 9 bases not matched to a gene; V was cut back by 5 bases and J by 6 bases. Germline CDR1 and CDR2: DFQATT and SNEGSKA (reference sequence). The CDR3 runs to 14 residues. CDR3 loop: CSAPSSGGWDTQYF. DNA of the CDR3: TGCAGTGCTCCCTCGAGCGGGGGGTGGGATACGCAGTATTTT.

This chain uses TRBV7-6 with TRBJ2-5; D gene ambiguous. V was cut by 1 base and J by 2 bases, with 8 bases left in between. CDR3 length: 14 residues. Per germline, CDR1 SGHVS and CDR2 FNYEAQ. The CDR3 DNA reads as TGTGCCAGCAGCTTAGAGCTTTTTCAAGAGACCCAGTACTTC. This sequence encodes CASSLELFQETQYF.

There are a few counts of this clonotype. The gene calls are TRBV20-1 and TRBJ2-7, with TRBD1 identical over 8 bases. CDR1 is DFQATT, CDR2 SNEGSKA, per germline (reference sequence). The CDR3 is 14 amino acids. With V trimmed by 4 bases and J by 3 bases, 8 bases remained unmatched. CDR3: CSATGQAKIYEQYV. The CDR3 bases are TGCAGTGCTACGGGACAGGCTAAAATCTACGAGCAGTACGTC.

This clonotype was seen many times. The chain carries TRBV5-1 and TRBJ2-5, with unresolved D. This CDR3 region has 13 residues. The V end lost 0 bases, the J end lost 1 base, and 4 bases lay between the germline ends. CDR1 and CDR2 (germline): SGHRS, YFSETQ. The CDR3 region has the DNA TGCGCCAGCAGCTTGGGGACCCAAGAGACCCAGTACTTC. Translated: CASSLGTQETQYF.

In this sample, this clonotype turned up many times. The rearrangement uses TRBV29-1 and TRBJ1-5, with D tentatively TRBD1 (5 bases). V lost 4 bases and J 7 bases, leaving 11 bases between the germline ends. CDR3 length: 12 residues. Per the germline V gene, CDR1 is SQVTM and CDR2 is ANQGSEA. CDR3: CSVGGGGQPQHF. The CDR3 bases are TGCAGCGTTGGCGGGGGAGGACAGCCCCAGCATTTT.

V is TRBV10-1 and J is TRBJ2-3; D ambiguous. The CDR3 has 15 amino acids. V was cut by 2 bases and J by 0 bases, with 9 bases left in between. The germline gives CDR1 WNHNN, CDR2 SYGVQD (reference sequence). CDR3 sequence (DNA): TGCGCCAGCAGTGAGAAGTATACTAGCACAGATACGCAGTATTTT. Translation gives CASSEKYTSTDTQYF.

The V gene is TRBV7-2, the J gene TRBJ1-5; D may be TRBD1 (5 bases). Germline CDR1 and CDR2: SGHTA and FQGNSA. The CDR3 length is 15 residues. Trimming took 1 base from V and 3 from J, leaving 10 bases between them. CDR3 sequence: CASSLGRGYNQPQHF. The CDR3 DNA follows: TGTGCCAGCAGCTTAGGTAGGGGTTACAATCAGCCCCAGCATTTT.

This clonotype turned up a few times. The chain joins TRBV29-1 to TRBJ1-2; 7 bases agree with TRBD1. Germline CDR1 reads SQVTM; CDR2 reads ANQGSEA. This CDR3 has 11 amino acids. V was clipped by 5 bases and J by 5 bases; unmatched bases: 2. The CDR3 here is CSVPQGYGYTF. The CDR3 DNA follows: TGCAGCGTTCCACAGGGGTATGGCTACACCTTC.

V is TRBV2 and J is TRBJ2-3, with 13 bases matching TRBD2. This CDR3 has 15 amino acids. Losses at the gene ends were 9 bases for V and 4 bases for J; bases not matched to a gene: 7. Per germline, CDR1 SNHLY and CDR2 FYNNEI. CDR3 loop: CARAPTSGGADTQYF. As DNA, the CDR3 is TGTGCCAGGGCCCCAACTAGCGGGGGGGCAGATACGCAGTATTTT.

This clonotype was observed at least ten times. This chain uses TRBV5-5 with TRBJ2-1; no firm D call. V was clipped by 0 bases and J by 4 bases, with 8 bases between them. CDR1 and CDR2 (germline): SGHKS, YYEKEE (reference sequence). CDR3 size: 14 residues. DNA of the CDR3: TGTGCCAGCAGCTTGGAGGTAGGGTACAATGAGCAGTTCTTC. This translates into CASSLEVGYNEQFF.

The V and J genes are TRBV6-2 or TRBV6-3 and TRBJ2-4; TRBD1 is a possible D gene (5 bases). Germline loops: CDR1 MNHEY, CDR2 SVGEGT. V dropped 7 bases and J dropped 1 base, with 11 bases sitting between them. This CDR3 is built from 14 residues. Here the CDR3 reads CASTPGMAKNIQYF. The CDR3 DNA is TGTGCCAGCACCCCAGGGATGGCCAAAAACATTCAGTACTTC.

This chain links TRBV7-6 with TRBJ1-2; the D is unclear. The CDR3 length is 15 residues. Germline V gene lookup returns CDR1 SGHVS and CDR2 FNYEAQ. V gave up 1 base and J gave up 2 bases, with 11 bases separating them. The CDR3 sequence is CASSLGPDQNYGYTF. The CDR3, as DNA: TGTGCCAGCAGCTTAGGTCCAGACCAGAACTATGGCTACACCTTC.

The chain links TRBV29-1 to TRBJ2-1; D call uncertain. Trimming took off 7 bases at V and 0 bases at J, with 10 bases between the two ends. This CDR3 is 13 amino acids long. CDR1 is SQVTM, CDR2 ANQGSEA, per germline. The chain's CDR3 is CSGNTRSYNEQFF. Written as DNA, the CDR3 is TGCAGCGGTAACACCCGCTCCTACAATGAGCAGTTCTTC.

The J gene is TRBJ1-4, the V gene TRBV5-4; D is uncertain. With 4 bases removed from V and 3 bases from J, the gap between germline ends came to 13 bases. The CDR3 is made up of 15 amino acids. Germline lookup yields CDR1 SGHNT and CDR2 YYREEE (reference sequence). DNA for the CDR3: TGTGCCAGCAGCCGGAGGGCAGAACCTAATGAAAAACTGTTTTTT. The encoded protein is CASSRRAEPNEKLFF.

The CDR3 region has the DNA TGTGCCAGCTCACCAGTGTACGTCGGAGGGACAGATACGCAGTATTTT. This sequence encodes CASSPVYVGGTDTQYF. V is TRBV18 and J is TRBJ2-3; D is possibly TRBD2 (6 bases). This CDR3 is built from 16 residues. Germline V gene sequence: CDR1 KGHSH, CDR2 LQKENI. V dropped 2 bases and J dropped 3 bases, with 15 bases sitting between them.

This clonotype appeared many times. V gene TRBV20-1 combines with J gene TRBJ2-3; D might be TRBD2 (6 bases). Germline CDR1 and CDR2: DFQATT and SNEGSKA (reference sequence). The CDR3 is made up of 14 amino acids. V was trimmed by 2 bases and J by 4 bases, leaving 13 bases between them. CDR3 sequence: CSARMTSGADTQYF. The CDR3, as DNA: TGCAGTGCTAGAATGACTAGTGGAGCAGATACGCAGTATTTT.

This clonotype was recorded many times. The rearrangement joins TRBV6-6 to TRBJ2-1; D is unresolved. The CDR3 covers 15 residues. V was clipped by 2 bases and J by 9 bases, with 17 bases between them. Germline CDR1 reads MNHNY; CDR2 reads SVGAGI (reference sequence). In DNA form, the CDR3 reads TGTGCCAGCAGTTACGGCGGTAAACGGTACCCTGAGCAGTTCTTC. Translated: CASSYGGKRYPEQFF.